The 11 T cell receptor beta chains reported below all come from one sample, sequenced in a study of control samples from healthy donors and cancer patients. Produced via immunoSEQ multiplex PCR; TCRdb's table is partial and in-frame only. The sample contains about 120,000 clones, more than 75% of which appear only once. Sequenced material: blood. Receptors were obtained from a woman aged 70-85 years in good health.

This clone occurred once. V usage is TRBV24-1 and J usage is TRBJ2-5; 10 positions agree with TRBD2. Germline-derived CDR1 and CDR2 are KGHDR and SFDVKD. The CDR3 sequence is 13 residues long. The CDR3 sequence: CATSGGARETQYF. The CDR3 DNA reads TGTGCGACAAGCGGGGGGGCCCGGGAGACCCAGTACTTC.

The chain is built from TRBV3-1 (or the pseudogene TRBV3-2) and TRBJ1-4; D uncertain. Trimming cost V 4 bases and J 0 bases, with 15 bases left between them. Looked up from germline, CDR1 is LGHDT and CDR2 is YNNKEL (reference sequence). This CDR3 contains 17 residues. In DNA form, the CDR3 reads TGTGCCAGCAGCCCCTCGAAAAATTCTGCAACTAATGAAAAACTGTTTTTT. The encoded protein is CASSPSKNSATNEKLFF.

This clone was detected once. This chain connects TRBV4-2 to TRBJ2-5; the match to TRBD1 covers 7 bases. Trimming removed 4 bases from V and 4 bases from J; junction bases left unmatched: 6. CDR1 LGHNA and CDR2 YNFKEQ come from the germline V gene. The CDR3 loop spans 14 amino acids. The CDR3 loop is CASSLDRVGETQYF. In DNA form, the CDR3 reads TGTGCCAGCAGCCTCGACAGGGTTGGAGAGACCCAGTACTTC.

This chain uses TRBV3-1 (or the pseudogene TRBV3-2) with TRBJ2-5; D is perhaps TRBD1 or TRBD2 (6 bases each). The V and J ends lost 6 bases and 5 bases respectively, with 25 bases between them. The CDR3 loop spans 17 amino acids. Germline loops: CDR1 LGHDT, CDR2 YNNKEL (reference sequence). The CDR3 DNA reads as TGTGCCAGCAGGCCTAAGCCCCCCGGGGGCGAAGGGGAGACCCAGTACTTC. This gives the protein CASRPKPPGGEGETQYF.

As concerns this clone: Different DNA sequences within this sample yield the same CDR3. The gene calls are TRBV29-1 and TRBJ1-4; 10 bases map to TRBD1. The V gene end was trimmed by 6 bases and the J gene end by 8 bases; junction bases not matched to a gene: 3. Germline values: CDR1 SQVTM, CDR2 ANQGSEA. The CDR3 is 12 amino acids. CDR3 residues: CSVRTGGEKLFF. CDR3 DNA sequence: TGCAGCGTCCGGACAGGGGGAGAAAAACTGTTTTTT.

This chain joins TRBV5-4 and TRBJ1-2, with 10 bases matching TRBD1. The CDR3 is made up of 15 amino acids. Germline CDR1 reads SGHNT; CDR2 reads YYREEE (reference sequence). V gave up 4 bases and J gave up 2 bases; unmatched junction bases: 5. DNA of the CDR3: TGTGCCAGCAGCATGCGGGACAGGGGAAACTATGGCTACACCTTC. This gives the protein CASSMRDRGNYGYTF.

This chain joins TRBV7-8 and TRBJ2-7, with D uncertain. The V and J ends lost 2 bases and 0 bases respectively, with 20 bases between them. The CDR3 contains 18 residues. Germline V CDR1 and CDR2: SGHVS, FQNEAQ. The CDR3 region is CASSLKYLSTASSYEQYF. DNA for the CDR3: TGTGCCAGCAGCTTAAAATATTTGTCGACGGCGAGCTCCTACGAGCAGTACTTC.

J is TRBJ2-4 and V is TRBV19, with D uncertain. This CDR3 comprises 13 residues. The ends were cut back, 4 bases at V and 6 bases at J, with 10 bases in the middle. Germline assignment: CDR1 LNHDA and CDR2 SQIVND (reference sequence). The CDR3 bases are TGTGCCAGTAGTACGGCAGTCATAAACATTCAGTACTTC. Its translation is CASSTAVINIQYF.

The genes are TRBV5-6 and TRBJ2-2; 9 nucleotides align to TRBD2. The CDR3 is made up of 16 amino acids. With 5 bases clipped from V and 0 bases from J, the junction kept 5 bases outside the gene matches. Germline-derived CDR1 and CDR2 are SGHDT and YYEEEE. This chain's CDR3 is CASRLAGQTNTGELFF. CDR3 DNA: TGTGCCAGCAGGCTAGCGGGGCAAACGAACACCGGGGAGCTGTTTTTT.

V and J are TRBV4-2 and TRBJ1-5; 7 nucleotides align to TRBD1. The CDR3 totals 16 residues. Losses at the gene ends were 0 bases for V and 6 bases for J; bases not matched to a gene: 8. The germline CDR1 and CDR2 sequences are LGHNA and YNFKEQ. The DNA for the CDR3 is TGTGCCAGCAGCCAAGATCCTCCAGGGGGGAGTCAGCCCCAGCATTTT. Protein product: CASSQDPPGGSQPQHF.

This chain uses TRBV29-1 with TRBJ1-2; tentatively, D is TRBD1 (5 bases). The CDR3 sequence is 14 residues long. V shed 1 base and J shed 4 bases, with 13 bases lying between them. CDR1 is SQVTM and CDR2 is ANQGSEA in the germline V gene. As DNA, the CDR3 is TGCAGCGTTGAAGTGTGGGGCGGCGGCTATGGCTACACCTTC. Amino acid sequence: CSVEVWGGGYGYTF.